Each of the 19 T cell receptor beta chains below was sequenced from the same sample in a study of blood T cell repertoires in COVID-19. Repertoires were generated with immunoSEQ multiplex PCR, while TCRdb's copy carries only in-frame clones and drops some. This table holds 150,000 to 200,000 clones, over 80% found once. Sequencing was done on a sample of peripheral blood. These TCRs come from a woman older than 75 with active or convalescent COVID-19.

V is TRBV3-1 (or the pseudogene TRBV3-2) and J is TRBJ1-2; 10 nucleotides line up with TRBD1. This CDR3 is 16 amino acids long. From germline, CDR1 is LGHDT and CDR2 YNNKEL (reference sequence). V lost 1 base to trimming and J lost 7 bases; unmatched junction nucleotides: 9. CDR3 bases: TGTGCCAGCAGCCAAGTACGCGGACAGGGGGTCGGTGGCTACACCTTC. Protein sequence: CASSQVRGQGVGGYTF.

This chain uses TRBV7-3 with TRBJ1-1; D unresolved. Trimming cost V 3 bases and J 1 base, with 6 bases left between them. The germline gives CDR1 SGHTA, CDR2 FQGTGA. The CDR3 loop spans 13 amino acids. The CDR3 region has the DNA TGTGCCAGCAGCTTCGGCGGGAACACTGAAGCTTTCTTT. As protein: CASSFGGNTEAFF.

The genes are TRBV5-5 and TRBJ2-1; D is uncertain. The CDR3 runs to 12 residues. CDR1 is SGHKS and CDR2 is YYEKEE in the germline V gene (reference sequence). Trimming took 1 base from V and 5 from J, leaving 4 bases between them. The CDR3 is CASSLQDNEQFF. CDR3 DNA sequence: TGTGCCAGCAGCTTGCAGGACAATGAGCAGTTCTTC.

The chain is built from TRBV9 and TRBJ1-6; 7 bases are shared with TRBD1. Germline values: CDR1 SGDLS, CDR2 YYNGEE. The CDR3 extends over 14 amino acids. The ends lost 6 bases at V and 7 bases at J; junction bases unmatched: 7. The CDR3 here is CASNSGTENSPLHF. DNA for the CDR3: TGTGCCAGCAACTCCGGGACAGAAAATTCACCCCTCCACTTT.

The rearrangement joins TRBV4-1 to TRBJ1-2; D gene ambiguous. CDR1 MGHRA and CDR2 YSYEKL come from the germline V gene. The V end was cut by 0 bases, the J end by 4 bases, with 12 bases between. The CDR3 is 15 amino acids. The CDR3 DNA sequence: TGCGCCAGCAGCCAAGATGCGGGGAGCGGCTATGGCTACACCTTC. Residues: CASSQDAGSGYGYTF.

This clone was seen once. V usage is TRBV18 and J usage is TRBJ2-1; 10 bases agree with TRBD2. V shed 3 bases, J shed 7 bases, and the junction held 9 bases outside the gene matches. Germline loops: CDR1 KGHSH, CDR2 LQKENI. The CDR3 is 16 amino acids. The CDR3 DNA follows: TGTGCCAGCTCACCCGCGTATAGCGGGGGGACAAATGAGCAGTTCTTC. This translates into CASSPAYSGGTNEQFF.

This rearrangement joins TRBV10-2 to TRBJ2-7, with D possibly being TRBD2 (6 bases). The V and J ends lost 4 bases and 5 bases respectively, with 12 bases between them. From germline, CDR1 is WSHSY and CDR2 SAAADI. The CDR3 is 13 amino acids. The CDR3, as DNA: TGCGCCAGCAGTGGGACGTGGGGGGACGAGCAGTACTTC. Translated, it gives CASSGTWGDEQYF.

The chain recombines TRBV2 with TRBJ1-2; the D gene is possibly TRBD1 (6 bases). The CDR3 extends over 13 amino acids. Trimming took off 8 bases at V and 3 bases at J, with 13 bases between the two ends. Germline CDR1 is SNHLY and CDR2 is FYNNEI. CDR3 bases: TGTGCCAGCTCCGCAGGGGAATACTATGGCTACACCTTC. Its translation is CASSAGEYYGYTF.

The V call is TRBV30, the J call TRBJ1-5, with unresolved D. The CDR3 extends over 13 amino acids. V was clipped by 2 bases and J by 7 bases, with 12 bases between them. Germline V gene sequence: CDR1 GTSNPN, CDR2 SVGIG (reference sequence). The CDR3 coding sequence is TGTGCCTGGAGTCGGTTGGGCAGCCAGCCCCAGCATTTT. This codes for CAWSRLGSQPQHF. Filled out from reference TRBV30 and TRBJ1-5, the complete variable domain reads SQTIHQWPATLVQPVGSPLSLECTVEGTSNPNLYWYRQAAGRGLQLLFYSVGIGQISSEVPQNLSASRPQDRQFILSSKKLLLSDSGFYLCAWSRLGSQPQHFGDGTRLSIL.

The chain joins TRBV7-3 to TRBJ1-6; TRBD1 might be the D (5 bases). V lost 5 bases to trimming and J lost 10 bases, with 18 bases between them. Germline CDR1 and CDR2: SGHTA and FQGTGA. The length of the CDR3 is 15 residues. CDR3 nucleotides: TGTGCCAGCAGCGTTCGGGGGGAGGGTCGGTCACCCCTCCACTTT. This sequence encodes CASSVRGEGRSPLHF. The whole variable domain, remainder taken from reference TRBV7-3 and TRBJ1-6, is GAGVSQTPSNKVTEKGKYVELRCDPISGHTALYWYRQSLGQGPEFLIYFQGTGAADDSGLPNDRFFAVRPEGSVSTLKIQRTERGDSAVYLCASSVRGEGRSPLHFGNGTRLTVT.

This clone was seen more than once but under ten times. The chain joins TRBV19 to TRBJ1-6; D not certain. The V gene's germline CDR1 is LNHDA and CDR2 SQIVND (reference sequence). This CDR3 region has 14 residues. The germline V and J ends were trimmed by 6 bases and 7 bases, with 13 bases remaining between them. The CDR3 sequence is CASRPDEGNSPLHF. The CDR3 nucleotides are TGTGCCAGTAGACCGGACGAGGGCAATTCACCCCTCCACTTT.

The chain recombines TRBV14 with TRBJ2-3; 10 bases match TRBD2. Germline CDR1 reads SGHDN; CDR2 reads FVKESK. The V segment lost 4 bases and the J segment 6 bases; nucleotides outside the gene matches: 7. The CDR3 is 15 amino acids. The CDR3 nucleotides are TGTGCCAGCAGCCCGATGGGACTAGCGTCCGATACGCAGTATTTT. It translates to CASSPMGLASDTQYF. Full variable domain (rest looked up from reference TRBV14 and TRBJ2-3): EAGVTQFPSHSVIEKGQTVTLRCDPISGHDNLYWYRRVMGKEIKFLLHFVKESKQDESGMPNNRFLAERTGGTYSTLKVQPAELEDSGVYFCASSPMGLASDTQYFGPGTRLTVL.

The rearrangement uses TRBV10-3 and TRBJ1-2; 9 bases match TRBD1. The CDR3 extends over 13 amino acids. CDR1 is ENHRY, CDR2 SYGVKD, per germline. Unmatched junction bases numbered 5, after V lost 9 bases and J lost 3 bases. The CDR3 nucleotides read TGTGCCATTAGCACAGGGGGCGACTATGGCTACACCTTC. This encodes CAISTGGDYGYTF.

The CDR3 sequence: CASSYEQGADTQYF. DNA of the CDR3: TGTGCCAGCAGTTACGAACAGGGCGCAGATACGCAGTATTTT. This sequence joins TRBV6-5 and TRBJ2-3, with a possible D match to TRBD1 (6 bases). This CDR3 spans 14 amino acids. Germline V gene lookup returns CDR1 MNHEY and CDR2 SVGAGI. Deletions cut 2 bases from V and 4 bases from J, with 10 bases between.

The rearrangement uses TRBV3-1 (or the pseudogene TRBV3-2) and TRBJ1-3; D unresolved. Germline V lookup: CDR1 LGHDT, CDR2 YNNKEL (reference sequence). Trimming removed 1 base at V and 2 bases at J, with 6 bases between. This CDR3 comprises 14 residues. CDR3 in amino acids: CASSQVGAGNTIYF. The CDR3 DNA reads as TGTGCCAGCAGCCAAGTCGGGGCTGGAAACACCATATATTTT.

The J gene is TRBJ2-3, the V gene TRBV29-1; D call uncertain. Germline CDR1 reads SQVTM; CDR2 reads ANQGSEA. The germline V and J ends were trimmed by 1 base and 10 bases, with 9 bases remaining between them. This CDR3 is 11 amino acids long. The CDR3 DNA sequence: TGCAGCGTTGAAGGCGGTTGGGCGCAGTATTTT. This gives the protein CSVEGGWAQYF.

The chain couples TRBV4-3 to TRBJ1-4; D may be TRBD1 (6 bases). The V and J ends lost 4 bases and 2 bases respectively, with 11 bases between them. This CDR3 spans 15 amino acids. Germline CDR1 is LGHNA and CDR2 is YSLEER. The CDR3 spells CASSPYRDTNEKLFF. The DNA for the CDR3 is TGCGCCAGCAGCCCCTACAGGGACACTAATGAAAAACTGTTTTTT.

This rearrangement joins TRBV19 to TRBJ2-2; 7 positions match TRBD1. V shed 6 bases, J shed 0 bases, and the junction held 1 base outside the gene matches. The CDR3 has 14 residues. Germline V gene data show CDR1 as LNHDA and CDR2 as SQIVND (reference sequence). CDR3 amino acids: CASRDRPNTGELFF. In nucleotides, the CDR3 is TGTGCCAGTAGGGACAGGCCGAACACCGGGGAGCTGTTTTTT.

The chain links TRBV10-3 to TRBJ2-3; D is undetermined. Germline V gene lookup returns CDR1 ENHRY and CDR2 SYGVKD. With 6 bases removed from V and 3 bases from J, the gap between germline ends came to 13 bases. This CDR3 contains 14 residues. In DNA form, the CDR3 reads TGTGCCATCAGCGTGACTGCGTTTACAGATACGCAGTATTTT. It yields the protein CAISVTAFTDTQYF.